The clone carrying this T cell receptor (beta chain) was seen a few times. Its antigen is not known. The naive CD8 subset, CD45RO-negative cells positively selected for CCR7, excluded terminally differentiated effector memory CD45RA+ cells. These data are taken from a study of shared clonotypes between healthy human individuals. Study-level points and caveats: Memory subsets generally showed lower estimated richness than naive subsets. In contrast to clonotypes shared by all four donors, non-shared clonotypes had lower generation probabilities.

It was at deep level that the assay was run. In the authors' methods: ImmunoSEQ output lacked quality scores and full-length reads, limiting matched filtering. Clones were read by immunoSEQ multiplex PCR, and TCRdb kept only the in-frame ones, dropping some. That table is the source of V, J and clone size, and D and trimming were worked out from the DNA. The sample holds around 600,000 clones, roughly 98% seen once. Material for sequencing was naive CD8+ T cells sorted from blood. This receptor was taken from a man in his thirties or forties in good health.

The CDR3 protein is CASRTDLSYEQYF. The DNA for the CDR3 is TGTGCCAGCAGAACCGACCTCTCCTACGAGCAGTACTTC. The V and J genes are TRBV25-1 and TRBJ2-7; no firm D call. Trimming pared 6 bases from V and 0 bases from J, leaving 9 bases between. The CDR3 is 13 residues long. Germline CDR1 and CDR2: MGHDK and SYGVNS.